Presented here are 32 T cell receptor beta chains from one specimen sequenced in a study of T cells in Graves' hyperthyroidism and ophthalmopathy. TCR beta CDR3 region amplification was performed from RNA transcripts. HTBI primers drove first-round RT-PCR of the TCR CDR3. Each CDR3 protein is one row after TCRdb ran MiXCR on the multiplex PCR reads. The sample records about 560,000 distinct CDR3 sequences, approximately 15% being singletons. The material sequenced was blood. The receptor source for this set is a woman between 18 and 29 years old with Graves' hyperthyroidism.

Notes on this clonotype: The junction shows a germline mismatch at one end, possibly a read error. The chain couples TRBV5-1 to TRBJ2-5; 10 positions match TRBD2. CDR1 SGHRS and CDR2 YFSETQ come from the germline V gene. The length of the CDR3 is 16 residues. The CDR3 spells CASSWRTSGEGGTQYF. CDR3 nucleotide sequence: TGTGCCAGCAGCTGGAGGACTAGCGGCGAAGGGGGGACCCAGTACTTC.

A few counts support this clonotype. This chain joins TRBV4-1 and TRBJ2-6; 13 bases are shared with TRBD2. CDR3 size: 19 residues. V lost 4 bases and J lost 2; bases outside the gene matches: 8. Germline CDR1 reads MGHRA; CDR2 reads YSYEKL. CDR3 DNA: TGCGCCAGCAGCCCCACAATAGGACTAGCGGGGGCTGGGGCCAACGTCCTGACTTTC. It is translated as CASSPTIGLAGAGANVLTF.

Turning to this clonotype: This may be a read error: a much more frequent sequence differs by one nucleotide. The rearrangement uses TRBV2 and TRBJ1-1; D uncertain. The CDR3 totals 13 residues. Germline lookup yields CDR1 SNHLY and CDR2 FYNNEI. V was pared by 2 bases and J by 7 bases, with 11 bases between. This chain's CDR3 is CASSESRMIEAFF. CDR3 DNA: TGTGCCAGCAGTGAATCCAGAATGATTGAAGCTTTCTTT.

The chain is built from TRBV19 and TRBJ2-7; D unclear. CDR1 is LNHDA and CDR2 is SQIVND in the germline V gene (reference sequence). V lost 6 bases to trimming and J lost 3 bases, with 15 bases between them. The CDR3 totals 14 residues. In DNA form, the CDR3 reads TGTGCCAGTAGGTCAACAGCAATAAACTACGAGCAGTACTTC. This encodes CASRSTAINYEQYF.

This clonotype has ten or more counts. The chain carries TRBV6-1 and TRBJ2-4, with 8 bases matching TRBD2. The CDR3 consists of 14 residues. V lost 8 bases, J lost 8 bases, and 11 bases stayed unmatched. CDR1 MNHNS and CDR2 SASEGT come from the germline V gene. Written as DNA, the CDR3 is TGTGCCAGCCTTAGCGGGACCGGGGAAGACATTCAGTACTTC. Its translation is CASLSGTGEDIQYF.

There are many counts of this clonotype. This rearrangement joins TRBV28 to TRBJ2-7; 7 positions match TRBD2. The trim removed 3 bases at V and 0 bases at J, leaving 5 bases unmatched. The CDR3 contains 15 residues. Germline CDR1 and CDR2: MDHEN and SYDVKM. The CDR3 reads CASSFHGRSSYEQYF. The CDR3 DNA is TGTGCCAGCAGTTTCCACGGGAGGAGCTCCTACGAGCAGTACTTC. Looking up the rest from reference TRBV28 and TRBJ2-7 gives the full variable domain: DVKVTQSSRYLVKRTGEKVFLECVQDMDHENMFWYRQDPGLGLRLIYFSYDVKMKEKGDIPEGYSVSREKKERFSLILESASTNQTSMYLCASSFHGRSSYEQYFGPGTRLTVT.

This clonotype was recorded at least ten times. The chain uses TRBV11-1 and TRBJ2-1; 7 nucleotides agree with TRBD2. Germline lookup yields CDR1 SGHAT and CDR2 FQDESV (reference sequence). The CDR3 loop spans 15 amino acids. V shed 6 bases, J shed 5 bases, and the junction held 10 bases outside the gene matches. This CDR3 reads CASSRSLLADNEQFF. DNA of the CDR3: TGTGCCAGCAGTCGTAGTTTGCTAGCGGACAATGAGCAGTTCTTC.

This clonotype appeared a single time. Just one base apart from a much larger clone, this may be a read error. The chain links TRBV3-1 to TRBJ2-7, with TRBD1 as a possible D gene (6 bases). The CDR3 loop spans 15 amino acids. CDR1 is LGHDT and CDR2 is YNNKEL in the germline V gene (reference sequence). The CDR3 bases are TGTGCCAGCAGCCGTCTGGCAGGGGTCTCCTACGGGCAGTACTTC. Its translation is CASSRLAGVSYGQYF.

This clonotype has ten or more counts. V is TRBV29-1 and J is TRBJ1-1; TRBD1 aligns across 10 bases. Trimming took 7 bases from V and 2 from J; bases not matched to a gene: 4. Per germline, CDR1 SQVTM and CDR2 ANQGSEA. The CDR3 is 13 residues long. The CDR3 nucleotides read TGCAGCGGACAGGGGGCTGAAAACACTGAAGCTTTCTTT. Amino acids: CSGQGAENTEAFF.

The chain uses TRBV5-8 and TRBJ1-5; possibly TRBD1 for D (5 bases). The germline V gene has CDR1 SGHTS and CDR2 YDEGEE. Trimming left V 2 bases short and J 9 bases short, with 18 bases between. This CDR3 is built from 15 residues. The CDR3 spells CASSFLDGAIGPQHF. The CDR3, as DNA: TGTGCCAGCAGCTTCCTGGATGGGGCGATTGGGCCCCAGCATTTT.

Only a few counts were recorded for this clonotype. The rearrangement links TRBV2 to TRBJ2-5, with TRBD2 identical over 9 bases. The junction had 22 bases not matched to a gene; V was cut back by 10 bases and J by 1 base. Germline-derived CDR1 and CDR2 are SNHLY and FYNNEI. There are 19 residues in the CDR3. The CDR3 bases are TGTGCCACCTCTGAAGTGATAGCGGGAGCGGGGGGTTTCCAAGAGACCCAGTACTTC. The encoded protein is CATSEVIAGAGGFQETQYF.

This clonotype was observed a handful of times. The rearrangement uses TRBV11-2 and TRBJ2-7; D is unclear. V lost 3 bases and J lost 4, with 7 bases in between. CDR3 length: 12 amino acids. The germline V gene encodes CDR1 SGHAT and CDR2 FQNNGV. The CDR3 bases are TGTGCCAGCAGCTTCCTCCAGTACGAGCAGTACTTC. It is translated as CASSFLQYEQYF.

This clonotype was observed at least ten times. The chain is built from TRBV28 and TRBJ2-7; 13 bases map to TRBD2. V was pared by 6 bases and J by 4 bases, with 6 bases of the junction left unmatched. CDR1 is MDHEN and CDR2 is SYDVKM in the germline V gene. The CDR3 has 15 amino acids. The CDR3 DNA follows: TGTGCCAGCAGATCGGGACTAGCGGGACGGTACGAGCAGTACTTC. As protein: CASRSGLAGRYEQYF.

CDR3: CASSRTGGDYGYTF. The DNA of the CDR3 is TGCGCCAGCAGCCGGACAGGGGGAGACTATGGCTACACCTTC. The genes are TRBV4-3 and TRBJ1-2; 10 bases map to TRBD1. Germline V gene lookup returns CDR1 LGHNA and CDR2 YSLEER. The CDR3 extends over 14 amino acids. Trimming at V came to 4 bases and at J to 3 bases, leaving 2 bases not matched to a gene.

This clonotype has a count of ten or more. The J gene is TRBJ2-1, the V gene TRBV2; 16 bases map to TRBD2. CDR1 and CDR2 from the germline V gene are SNHLY and FYNNEI. V shed 6 bases and J 5 bases; nucleotides not matched to a gene: 7. This CDR3 spans 17 amino acids. CDR3 loop: CASRGLAGGVPHNEQFF. In DNA form, the CDR3 reads TGTGCCAGCAGGGGACTAGCGGGAGGGGTTCCCCACAATGAGCAGTTCTTC. The variable domain in full, with the rest retrieved from reference TRBV2 and TRBJ2-1, is EPEVTQTPSHQVTQMGQEVILRCVPISNHLYFYWYRQILGQKVEFLVSFYNNEISEKSEIFDDQFSVERPDGSNFTLKIRSTKLEDSAMYFCASRGLAGGVPHNEQFFGPGTRLTVL.

The chain recombines TRBV7-9 with TRBJ2-2, with 9 bases that match TRBD1. Germline V CDR1 and CDR2: SEHNR, FQNEAQ (reference sequence). V gave up 2 bases and J gave up 13 bases; unmatched junction bases: 5. This CDR3 region has 13 residues. CDR3: CASSLSPGQGLFF. In DNA, the CDR3 is TGTGCCAGCAGCTTATCACCGGGACAGGGGCTGTTTTTT.

This clonotype occurred a few times. The V and J genes are TRBV20-1 and TRBJ2-2; either TRBD1 or TRBD2 may supply D (5 bases each). Germline CDR1 reads DFQATT; CDR2 reads SNEGSKA (reference sequence). The CDR3 runs to 16 residues. Trimming removed 0 bases from V and 1 base from J, with 12 bases in between. The CDR3 protein is CSARDRWDLNTGELFF. CDR3 sequence (DNA): TGCAGTGCTAGAGATCGGTGGGACCTGAACACCGGGGAGCTGTTTTTT.

This clonotype showed up many times. The chain couples TRBV20-1 to TRBJ1-1; D is possibly TRBD1 (6 bases). Germline V gene sequence: CDR1 DFQATT, CDR2 SNEGSKA (reference sequence). The CDR3 loop spans 17 amino acids. The V and J ends lost 4 bases and 0 bases respectively, with 21 bases between them. CDR3 protein: CSAKRQVLPPMNTEAFF. The CDR3 nucleotides read TGCAGTGCTAAAAGACAGGTCCTTCCCCCTATGAACACTGAAGCTTTCTTT.

This clonotype was observed many times. The V gene is TRBV7-2, the J gene TRBJ1-1; D is unclear. The CDR3 is 15 residues long. The V gene lost 2 bases and the J gene lost 0 bases, with 10 bases spanning the gap. CDR1 SGHTA and CDR2 FQGNSA come from the germline V gene. The CDR3 DNA follows: TGTGCCAGCAGCTTAACTTGGACGGTGAACACTGAAGCTTTCTTT. Translation gives CASSLTWTVNTEAFF.

This clonotype was picked up many times. The DNA for the CDR3 is TGTGCCAGCAGCTTAGAGTTCCTAGCGGGGGCTGAGCAGTTCTTC. It is translated as CASSLEFLAGAEQFF. The genes are TRBV11-1 and TRBJ2-1; 10 positions agree with TRBD2. This CDR3 has 15 residues. Germline CDR1 is SGHAT and CDR2 is FQDESV (reference sequence). V was pared by 1 base and J by 9 bases, with 6 bases of the junction left unmatched.

At least ten counts were recorded for this clonotype. The chain links TRBV7-8 to TRBJ2-1; no clear D gene. The CDR3 covers 14 residues. The germline gives CDR1 SGHVS, CDR2 FQNEAQ. Trimming removed 3 bases at V and 0 bases at J, with 6 bases between. For the CDR3, the DNA is TGTGCCAGCAGCTTCAGTTCCTCCTACAATGAGCAGTTCTTC. Its translation is CASSFSSSYNEQFF.

This clonotype was observed a few times. V and J are TRBV29-1 and TRBJ2-1; D not resolved. The CDR3 spans 18 residues. CDR1 is SQVTM, CDR2 ANQGSEA, per germline. Trimming left V 4 bases short and J 6 bases short, with 28 bases between. The CDR3: CSVARQKSLAAPRNEQFF. In DNA form, the CDR3 reads TGCAGCGTTGCACGACAAAAGTCATTAGCCGCACCGCGCAATGAGCAGTTCTTC.

This clonotype was observed many times. The V and J genes are TRBV28 and TRBJ2-2; D is ambiguous. Germline lookup yields CDR1 MDHEN and CDR2 SYDVKM. V lost 1 base and J 3 bases, leaving 9 bases between the germline ends. This CDR3 contains 15 residues. This CDR3 reads CASSLLALHTGELFF. The CDR3 DNA reads TGTGCCAGCAGTTTATTGGCCCTCCACACCGGGGAGCTGTTTTTT.

This clonotype was detected ten times or more. V is TRBV6-2 or TRBV6-3 and J is TRBJ2-2; perhaps TRBD2 as D (7 bases). Looked up from germline, CDR1 is MNHEY and CDR2 is SVGEGT. Trimming removed 9 bases at V and 0 bases at J, with 14 bases between. The CDR3 is 15 amino acids. The CDR3 loop is CASWWGGANTGELFF. The DNA of the CDR3 is TGTGCCAGTTGGTGGGGGGGCGCGAACACCGGGGAGCTGTTTTTT.

This clonotype was recorded at least ten times. This chain connects TRBV27 to TRBJ2-7; the D call may be TRBD1 or TRBD2 (6 bases each). The CDR3 has 14 residues. CDR1 is MNHEY and CDR2 is SMNVEV in the germline V gene (reference sequence). V dropped 2 bases and J dropped 3 bases, with 11 bases sitting between them. The CDR3 loop is CASSLGGTLYEQYF. Here the CDR3 DNA reads TGTGCCAGCAGTTTAGGCGGGACACTCTACGAGCAGTACTTC.

This clonotype was observed a few times. This sequence joins TRBV20-1 and TRBJ1-5; a weak D match, TRBD1 (6 bases). Trimming pared 6 bases from V and 6 bases from J, leaving 18 bases between. The CDR3 is 14 residues long. CDR1 and CDR2 from the germline V gene are DFQATT and SNEGSKA (reference sequence). The CDR3 protein is CSAESGEGSQPQHF. The CDR3 bases are TGCAGTGCGGAATCAGGGGAAGGGAGTCAGCCCCAGCATTTT.

The chain recombines TRBV5-1 with TRBJ2-2, with D perhaps TRBD1 (5 bases). V lost 7 bases and J lost 8, with 9 bases in between. CDR3 length: 11 amino acids. Germline CDR1 is SGHRS and CDR2 is YFSETQ. DNA for the CDR3: TGCGCCAGCGGAAGGGGAGGGGAGCTGTTTTTT. It yields the protein CASGRGGELFF.

This clonotype was counted at least ten times. V and J are TRBV20-1 and TRBJ1-5; possibly TRBD1 for D (5 bases). The CDR3 sequence is 16 residues long. Trimming removed 0 bases at V and 2 bases at J, with 14 bases between. Looked up from germline, CDR1 is DFQATT and CDR2 is SNEGSKA (reference sequence). The DNA for the CDR3 is TGCAGTGCTAGAGATCCGAGGGACGGCGGCAATCAGCCCCAGCATTTT. Translation: CSARDPRDGGNQPQHF.

This clonotype has just a few counts. The genes are TRBV5-1 and TRBJ2-4, with 9 bases lining up with TRBD1. This CDR3 has 17 residues. Germline values: CDR1 SGHRS, CDR2 YFSETQ. The ends lost 0 bases at V and 3 bases at J; junction bases unmatched: 7. CDR3 sequence reads: CASSLDRGQVGKNIQYF. DNA of the CDR3: TGCGCCAGCAGCTTGGACAGGGGGCAAGTGGGCAAAAACATTCAGTACTTC. The complete variable domain, with remaining parts taken from reference TRBV5-1 and TRBJ2-4, reads KAGVTQTPRYLIKTRGQQVTLSCSPISGHRSVSWYQQTPGQGLQFLFEYFSETQRNKGNFPGRFSGRQFSNSRSEMNVSTLELGDSALYLCASSLDRGQVGKNIQYFGAGTRLSVL.

This clonotype has a count of ten or more. The chain has TRBV2 and TRBJ1-6; a possible D gene is TRBD1 (6 bases). Trimming stripped 6 bases from V and 4 bases from J, with 13 bases between. Germline CDR1 and CDR2: SNHLY and FYNNEI. CDR3 length: 15 residues. This CDR3 reads CASSSDRAYNSPLHF. The CDR3 region has the DNA TGTGCCAGCAGCTCGGACAGAGCTTATAATTCACCCCTCCACTTT.

Details on this clonotype: This clone may be a read error of a much larger clone one base away. In DNA form, the CDR3 reads TGTGCCGGCAGTCCCCGAACCGGCGGGAAGGGCATTCAGTACTTC. Translated: CAGSPRTGGKGIQYF. The chain recombines TRBV2 with TRBJ2-4; TRBD2 might be the D (6 bases). The CDR3 is made up of 15 amino acids. In germline, CDR1 is SNHLY, CDR2 FYNNEI.

The chain carries TRBV12-3 or TRBV12-4 and TRBJ1-6; 10 bases align to TRBD1. The CDR3 is made up of 15 amino acids. V was pared by 3 bases and J by 10 bases, with 6 bases of the junction left unmatched. This chain's CDR3 is CASSFRDRGLSPLHF. DNA of the CDR3: TGTGCCAGCAGTTTCCGGGACAGGGGTTTATCACCCCTCCACTTT.